The source of this TCR beta chain is a study of blood T cell repertoires in COVID-19. Study background: The samples span acute and convalescent COVID-19 from the United States, Italy and Spain.

The authors' processing: From reference gene primer amplification, estimates of nucleated cell counts were derived. Generated by immunoSEQ multiplex PCR, the TCRdb table keeps only in-frame clones and is missing some. Clone size and V and J calls were adopted from that table, with D and trimming inferred from the DNA. The sample gives under 95,000 clones, roughly 90% of which show up once; just over 2.5% is in the top ten. The Seattle site enrolled patients during active infection and followed them longitudinally. Trimming took off 0 bases at V and 3 bases at J, with 10 bases between the two ends. Germline-derived CDR1 and CDR2 are SGHDT and YYEEEE. CDR3 length equals 15 residues.

The origin of this receptor is a man aged 50 to 60 with COVID-19, enrolled during active disease. The genes are TRBV5-6 and TRBJ2-1, with TRBD2 as a possible D gene (6 bases). Sample: peripheral blood. This CDR3 is CASSLVSGSYNEQFF. CDR3 bases: TGTGCCAGCAGCTTGGTTTCCGGGAGCTACAATGAGCAGTTCTTC. Using reference TRBV5-6 and TRBJ2-1 for the parts outside the CDR3, the full variable domain is DAGVTQSPTHLIKTRGQQVTLRCSPKSGHDTVSWYQQALGQGPQFIFQYYEEEERQRGNFPDRFSGHQFPNYSSELNVNALLLGDSALYLCASSLVSGSYNEQFFGPGTRLTVL.